A single T cell receptor beta chain is shown here with its context. Its antigen is as yet unknown. Trimming removed 0 bases from V and 5 bases from J, with 14 bases in between. Germline V gene sequence: CDR1 SEHNR, CDR2 FQNEAQ (reference sequence). This CDR3 comprises 15 residues. These data are taken from a study of Ad26.COV2.S vaccination and SARS-CoV-2 variants. About the research overall: Doses of Ad26.COV2.S were injected into muscle once or twice, 56 days apart.

Sequenced by immunoSEQ multiplex PCR; TCRdb stores in-frame clones only, minus some. Of over 400,000 clones listed, 90% were seen once; the top ten hold around 4.5%. Treatment defined: around 19 received Ad26.COV2.S at low or high dose, single or two shots; several received placebo; per-sample allocation not given. Day 63 following the first vaccine or placebo injection was when the samples were taken. Study results and limitations: Vaccine and placebo recipients had similar non-spike TCR breadth. The breadth of spike-specific CD8+ and CD4+ T cell responses after vaccination was reportedly substantial.

The sample was peripheral blood, taken in a trial of Ad26.COV2.S vaccine versus placebo. This rearrangement joins TRBV7-9 to TRBJ2-7; tentative D call: TRBD1 (5 bases). The TCR comes from a person between 18 and 65 years old who received the Ad26.COV2.S COVID-19 vaccine or a placebo. CDR3 DNA sequence: TGTGCCAGCAGCTTAGCGCTGGGGCCCCGCGACGAGCAGTACTTC. It codes for CASSLALGPRDEQYF.